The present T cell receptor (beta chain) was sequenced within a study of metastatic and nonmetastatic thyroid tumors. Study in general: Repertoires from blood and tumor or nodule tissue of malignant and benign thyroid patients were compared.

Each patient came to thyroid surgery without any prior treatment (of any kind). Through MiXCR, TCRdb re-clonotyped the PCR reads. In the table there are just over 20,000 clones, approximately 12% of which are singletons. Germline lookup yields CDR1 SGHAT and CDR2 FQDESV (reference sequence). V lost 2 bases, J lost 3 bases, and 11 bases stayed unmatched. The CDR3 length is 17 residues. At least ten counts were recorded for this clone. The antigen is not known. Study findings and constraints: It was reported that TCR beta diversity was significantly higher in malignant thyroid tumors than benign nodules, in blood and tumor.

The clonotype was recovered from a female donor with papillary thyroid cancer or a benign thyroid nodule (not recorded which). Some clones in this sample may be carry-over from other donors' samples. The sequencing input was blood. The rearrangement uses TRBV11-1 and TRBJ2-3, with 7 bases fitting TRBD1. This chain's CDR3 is CASSLTPSQGVTDTQYF. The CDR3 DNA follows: TGTGCCAGCAGCTTAACCCCTTCTCAGGGGGTAACAGATACGCAGTATTTT.